The rows below give T cell receptor beta chains drawn from one sample of a study of control samples from healthy donors and cancer patients. Some clones are missing from TCRdb's copy, which holds only in-frame ones; the method was immunoSEQ multiplex PCR. This repertoire shows around 150,000 clones, roughly 89% found once; its top ten account for around 12%. Sequencing was done on a sample of blood. These receptors all stem from a man aged 25-45 years in good health. Both conserved end residues are part of each CDR3. D genes are given only for firm matches. Size is omitted from some rows. Given values are once, few, many or a class for expanded clones.

j_call v_call clone_size d_call cdr3_nt cdr3_aa
TRBJ1-2 TRBV18 - - TGTGCCAGCTCTGAAGAGAACTATGGCTACACCTTC CASSEENYGYTF
TRBJ2-2 TRBV7-2 - - TGTGCCAGCAGCTTAGTTTCGGGGAAGAACACCGGGGAGCTGTTTTTT CASSLVSGKNTGELFF
TRBJ1-1 TRBV12-5 - - TGTGCTAGTGGCCGGGAACCGAACACTGAAGCTTTCTTT CASGREPNTEAFF
TRBJ1-6 TRBV27 - - TGTGCCAGCAGCCGGGGTGGGGTACTGACATATTCACCCCTCCACTTT CASSRGGVLTYSPLHF
TRBJ1-5 TRBV24-1 - - TGTGCCACCAGTGATTCGCAGAATAGCAATCAGCCCCAGCATTTT CATSDSQNSNQPQHF
TRBJ2-1 TRBV7-3 - - TGTGCCAGCAGCATAGCTTTCTCGCTAGTCAATGAGCAGTTCTTC CASSIAFSLVNEQFF
TRBJ2-5 TRBV2 once TRBD2 TGTGCCAGCCGGAGGTATAGCGGGGGGGGCAAAGAGACCCAGTACTTC CASRRYSGGGKETQYF
TRBJ1-1 TRBV7-6 few - TGTGCCAGCAGCCGGGACGTGGAGGGGAATGAAGCTTTCTTT CASSRDVEGNEAFF
TRBJ1-2 TRBV9 - - TGTGCCAGCAGCGTAGGGGGAGGGTATGGCTACACCTTC CASSVGGGYGYTF
TRBJ2-6 TRBV5-1 once - TGCGCCAGCAGCTTGCAGATTGGGGGGGCCAACGTCCTGACTTTC CASSLQIGGANVLTF
TRBJ2-1 TRBV19 - - TGTGCCAGTAGTAGACTCCCCGGAGGTGAGCAGTTCTTC CASSRLPGGEQFF
TRBJ2-1 TRBV19 - - TGTGCCAGTAGTATAGTAGCGTCTCACTACAATGAGCAGTTCTTC CASSIVASHYNEQFF
TRBJ1-2 TRBV25-1 once - TGTGCCAGCAGTGACAGCGGATCGGTCAGTGCTGACTATGGCTACACCTTC CASSDSGSVSADYGYTF
TRBJ1-5 TRBV6-2/TRBV6-3 - TRBD1 TGTGCCAGCAGCCTCCAGGGGGCGCAGAGTCAGCCCCAGCATTTT CASSLQGAQSQPQHF
TRBJ1-2 TRBV3-1/TRBV3-2 - TRBD1 TGTGCCAGCAGCCAAGATTCGGGGGCAGGGGGACGCTACACCTTC CASSQDSGAGGRYTF
TRBJ1-2 TRBV19 - TRBD1 TGTGCCAGCCGAGGACAGGGGGCGGTTTATGGCTACACCTTC CASRGQGAVYGYTF
TRBJ2-3 TRBV3-1/TRBV3-2 - - TGTGCCAGCAGCCATTCCGGCCCGCAGTATTTT CASSHSGPQYF
TRBJ2-2 TRBV9 - - TGTGCCAGCAGCTCCAGGACGGGAACCACCGGGGAGCTGTTTTTT CASSSRTGTTGELFF
TRBJ1-5 TRBV27 - TRBD1 TGTGCCAGCAGTCCCGGGACAGGGGGCTTCTGGCAGCCCCAGCATTTT CASSPGTGGFWQPQHF
TRBJ2-1 TRBV5-1 - - TGCGCCAGCTCCACGGGAGAGAGCTCCTACAATGAGCAGTTCTTC CASSTGESSYNEQFF
TRBJ1-2 TRBV19 - TRBD1 TGTGCCAGTCTCCCGGGACAGGGGGCTCAAGGCTACACCTTC CASLPGQGAQGYTF
TRBJ1-4 TRBV6-5 - TRBD1 TGTGCCAGCAGGCCCAGGGGGGATGAAAAACTGTTTTTT CASRPRGDEKLFF
TRBJ1-4 TRBV28 - - TGTGCCAGCAGTTTAGTTGGGGAACTGTTTTTT CASSLVGELFF
TRBJ2-7 TRBV29-1 - - TGCAGCGTTGTGGACTCACGGGGGCGCCTAGACGAGCAGTACTTC CSVVDSRGRLDEQYF
TRBJ1-1 TRBV7-3 - - TGTGCCAGCAGATACCTAAGGGACACTGAAGCTTTCTTT CASRYLRDTEAFF
TRBJ1-1 TRBV6-1 - - TGTGCCAGCAGTGAAAGCGGCAGGGTCAACACTGAAGCTTTCTTT CASSESGRVNTEAFF
TRBJ2-7 TRBV5-8 once - TGTGCCAGCAGCCCCGACTCCCAGAACGAGCAGTACTTC CASSPDSQNEQYF
TRBJ1-5 TRBV28 - - TGTGCCAGCAGTTTAGTAGGACTCAGCATGAATCAGCCCCAGCATTTT CASSLVGLSMNQPQHF
TRBJ2-3 TRBV18 - TRBD1 TGTGCCAGCTCCCCGACAGGGGGCCTTCCCACAGATACGCAGTATTTT CASSPTGGLPTDTQYF
TRBJ2-1 TRBV24-1 - - TGTGCCACCGCTGAGGGGGGTGCATACAATGAGCAGTTCTTC CATAEGGAYNEQFF
TRBJ2-1 TRBV7-3 - TRBD2 TGTGCCAGCAGCGTGGCTAGCGGGGGCCACTACAATGAGCAGTTCTTC CASSVASGGHYNEQFF
TRBJ1-6 TRBV19 - - TGTGCCAGTCGTCGGGCTACGGTTTCACCCCTCCACTTT CASRRATVSPLHF
TRBJ2-7 TRBV9 - - TGTGCCAGCAGCGTAGCCCCTGGTACTTCCTACGAGCAGTACTTC CASSVAPGTSYEQYF
TRBJ1-2 TRBV28 - TRBD1 TGTGCCAGCAACAGGGGACTTCAAGGCTACACCTTC CASNRGLQGYTF
TRBJ1-1 TRBV6-6 once - TGTGCCAGCAGTTCCCGACAGGCAGCTTTCTTT CASSSRQAAFF
TRBJ2-6 TRBV7-3 - - TGTGCCAGCAGCCCTCAAGCTTCCTCTGGGGCCAACGTCCTGACTTTC CASSPQASSGANVLTF
TRBJ1-1 TRBV5-1 - - TGCGCCAGCGGGGAGGTGGTGAACACTGAAGCTTTCTTT CASGEVVNTEAFF
TRBJ1-6 TRBV3-1/TRBV3-2 - TRBD1 TGTGCCAGCAGCCAAGGGGACAGGGGAAGGAATTCACCCCTCCACTTT CASSQGDRGRNSPLHF
TRBJ1-4 TRBV18 once - TGTGCCAGCTCGGCGCAGGAGCGGGAGAATGAAAAACTGTTTTTT CASSAQERENEKLFF
TRBJ2-5 TRBV7-2 - - TGTGCCAGCAGCCTTCAAGAGACCCAGTACTTC CASSLQETQYF
TRBJ1-4 TRBV5-1 - TRBD1 TGCGCCAGCAAGATGATCCCTAAGGGGGCCGAAAAACTGTTTTTT CASKMIPKGAEKLFF
TRBJ2-3 TRBV3-1/TRBV3-2 - - TGTGCCAGCAGCCAAGATGAGGGGAGCACAGATACGCAGTATTTT CASSQDEGSTDTQYF
TRBJ2-2 TRBV6-5 - - TGTGCCAGCAGTTACTCGAGGAACACCGGGGAGCTGTTTTTT CASSYSRNTGELFF
TRBJ1-5 TRBV19 - - TGTGCCAGTAGTATGCGAAGGGGGGTCAATCAGCCCCAGCATTTT CASSMRRGVNQPQHF
TRBJ1-2 TRBV29-1 - - TGCAGCGTTAAAGTGGCGGACACTAACTATGGCTACACCTTC CSVKVADTNYGYTF
TRBJ2-1 TRBV4-3 - TRBD2 TGCGCCAGCAGCCAATCTGGGGCGGGAGGGCCGGAGCAGTTCTTC CASSQSGAGGPEQFF
TRBJ2-3 TRBV7-3 - TRBD2 TGTGCCAGCAGCTTAAACGTCCCTAGCGGGGTAAATACGCAGTATTTT CASSLNVPSGVNTQYF
TRBJ2-7 TRBV14 - - TGTGCCAGCAGCCAAGGGGGGGCTCAGGGGGTCTACGAGCAGTACTTC CASSQGGAQGVYEQYF
TRBJ1-4 TRBV9 - TRBD1 TGTGCCAGCAGCCCACGGACAGGAGGCGAAAAACTGTTTTTT CASSPRTGGEKLFF
TRBJ2-3 TRBV4-1 - - TGCGCCAGCAGCCAAATCGGGGTATCCGTTGGCACAGATACGCAGTATTTT CASSQIGVSVGTDTQYF
TRBJ1-3 TRBV2 few - TGTGCCAGCAGTGCCACGAGCTCTGGAAACACCATATATTTT CASSATSSGNTIYF
TRBJ1-2 TRBV6-5 once TRBD1 TGTGCCAGCAGTTATTGGGACAGGGGGCACTATGGCTACACCTTC CASSYWDRGHYGYTF
TRBJ1-6 TRBV7-9 - - TGTGCCAGCAGCTCCGGAGCCCTTAATTCACCCCTCCACTTT CASSSGALNSPLHF